Listed below are T cell receptor beta chains from one sample, sequenced in a study of human T cells and chemical hapten exposure. MiXCR was run by TCRdb on the RACE reads, yielding one entry per CDR3 protein. Of about 360,000 distinct CDR3 sequences in the sample, about 4.4% are singletons; the top ten hold under 3%. Sequences were derived from whole blood, sampled in connection with sensitization to the hapten diphenylcyclopropenone (DPC). These receptors were obtained from a woman in her forties or fifties with alopecia areata. Some clones in this sample may be carry-over from other donors' samples. Both conserved end residues are part of each CDR3. The D gene is left open where the match is weak.

CASSSGGGEQFF	.	TRBJ2-1	TRBV11-2
CSVERWSGSGANVLTF	.	TRBJ2-6	TRBV29-1
CASSQNRRYQPQHF	.	TRBJ1-5	TRBV23-1
CSVDPSGGAFFTQYF	TRBD1	TRBJ2-3	TRBV29-1
CASSQSRGAYEQYF	.	TRBJ2-7	TRBV3-1
CAISTDTDTQYF	.	TRBJ2-3	TRBV10-3
CASTQGLSGANVLTF	.	TRBJ2-6	TRBV12-3/TRBV12-4
CASSLQMTSANNEQFF	TRBD2	TRBJ2-1	TRBV12-3/TRBV12-4
CASSVEPSATTEAFF	.	TRBJ1-1	TRBV9
CASSQDWRGYTF	.	TRBJ1-2	TRBV3-1